This entry features one TCR beta chain sequence. Antigen: not known. The junction does not match germline at one end; this may be a read error. TCRdb re-analysed the reads in MiXCR, keeping a single row per CDR3 protein. The table includes about 830,000 distinct CDR3 sequences, less than 35% detected once. The sample belongs to a study of T cell repertoires in cytomegalovirus infection. The study, taken as a whole, reports: CMV carriers with the relevant HLA were identified by cumulative public TCR beta family frequency.

Germline lookup yields CDR1 MNHNY and CDR2 SVGAGI (reference sequence). The CDR3 runs 15 residues. This chain uses TRBV6-6 with TRBJ1-3, with a possible D match to TRBD1 (6 bases). The clonotype originates from a human donor in good health (CMV status not recorded). Some clones in this sample may be carry-over from other donors' samples. The source was cultured CD8+ T cells from PBMCs, collected from culture after CMV antigen stimulation. The CDR3 here is CANSPRGGGGNTIYF. Here the CDR3 DNA reads TGTGCCAACAGTCCTCGCGGGGGCGGTGGAAACACCATATATTTT.